This TCR beta chain emerged from a study of T-cell reconstitution after alpha-beta-depleted transplantation in children. The library targeted TCRbeta and was prepared with unique molecular identifiers. TCRdb recomputed calls from the PCR reads with MiXCR, one row per CDR3 protein. This sample has 250,000 or so distinct CDR3 sequences, with under 30% found just once. Germline V CDR1 and CDR2: MGHRA, YSYEKL. V was clipped by 1 base and J by 4 bases, with 7 bases between them. The length of the CDR3 is 13 residues. The rearrangement uses TRBV4-1 and TRBJ1-1; unclear D gene. Source: PBMCs, mostly from graft donor cells, taken 360 days after TCRalphabeta/CD19-depleted stem cell transplant. This sequence originates from a female patient aged 2-10 years who had a stem cell transplant for congenital amegakaryocytic thrombocytopenia, so the T cells may come from the graft donor. The CDR3 sequence is CASSQVRATEAFF. CDR3 nucleotide sequence: TGCGCCAGCAGCCAAGTGAGGGCCACTGAAGCTTTCTTT.